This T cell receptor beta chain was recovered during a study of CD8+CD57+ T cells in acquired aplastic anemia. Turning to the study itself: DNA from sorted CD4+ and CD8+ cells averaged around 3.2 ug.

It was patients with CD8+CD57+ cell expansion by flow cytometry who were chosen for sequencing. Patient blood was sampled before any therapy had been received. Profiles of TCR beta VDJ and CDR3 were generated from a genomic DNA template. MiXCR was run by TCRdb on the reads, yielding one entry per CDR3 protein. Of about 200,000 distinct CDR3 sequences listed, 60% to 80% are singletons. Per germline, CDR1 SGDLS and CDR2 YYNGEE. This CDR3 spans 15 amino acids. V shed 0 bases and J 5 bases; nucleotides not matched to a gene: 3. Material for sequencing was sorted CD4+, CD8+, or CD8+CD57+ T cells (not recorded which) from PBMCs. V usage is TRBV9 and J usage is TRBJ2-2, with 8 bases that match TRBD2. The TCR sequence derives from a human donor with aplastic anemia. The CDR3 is CASSVDSGTTGELFF. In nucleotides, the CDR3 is TGTGCCAGCAGCGTAGATAGCGGGACGACCGGGGAGCTGTTTTTT.